This entry features one TCR beta chain sequence. TCRdb's copy holds only in-frame clones and misses some; the assay was immunoSEQ multiplex PCR. The repertoire has under 500,000 clones, about 89% of them found once; the top ten carry about 4.5%. This sample is drawn from a study of blood T cell repertoires in COVID-19. The CDR3 is 15 residues long. The germline CDR1 and CDR2 sequences are SGHDN and FVKESK. The J segment lost 2 bases and the V segment lost 4 bases, leaving 5 bases of the junction unmatched. The receptor comes from a woman aged 25 to 39 with acute or convalescent COVID-19. This rearrangement joins TRBV14 to TRBJ2-3; 8 bases match TRBD2. The sequenced sample was peripheral blood. The CDR3 nucleotides read TGTGCCAGCAGCCTAGCGGGGAGACTCACAGATACGCAGTATTTT. This codes for CASSLAGRLTDTQYF.